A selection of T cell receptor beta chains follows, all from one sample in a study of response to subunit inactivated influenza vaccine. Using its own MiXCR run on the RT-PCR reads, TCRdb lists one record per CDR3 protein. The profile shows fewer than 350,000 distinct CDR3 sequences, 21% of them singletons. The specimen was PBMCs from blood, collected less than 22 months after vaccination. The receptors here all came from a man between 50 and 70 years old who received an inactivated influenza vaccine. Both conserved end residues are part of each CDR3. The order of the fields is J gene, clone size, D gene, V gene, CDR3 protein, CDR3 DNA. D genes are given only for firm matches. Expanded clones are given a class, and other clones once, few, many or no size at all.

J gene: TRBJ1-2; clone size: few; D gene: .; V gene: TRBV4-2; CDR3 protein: CASSQDIRTAYLSVTF; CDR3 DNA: TGTGCCAGCAGCCAAGATATAAGAACAGCCTATCTTTCGGTAACCTTC
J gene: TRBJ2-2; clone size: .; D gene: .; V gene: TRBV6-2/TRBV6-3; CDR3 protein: CASRPGPPRPGELFF; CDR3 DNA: TGTGCCAGCAGACCCGGACCCCCAAGACCCGGGGAGCTGTTTTTT
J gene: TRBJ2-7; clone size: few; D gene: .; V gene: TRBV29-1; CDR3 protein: CSGGVFQEQYF; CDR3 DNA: TGCAGCGGTGGGGTGTTTCAGGAGCAGTACTTC
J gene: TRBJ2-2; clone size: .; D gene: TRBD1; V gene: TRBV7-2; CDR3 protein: CASSLDRGSTGELFF; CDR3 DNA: TGTGCCAGCAGCTTGGACAGGGGGAGCACCGGGGAGCTGTTTTTT
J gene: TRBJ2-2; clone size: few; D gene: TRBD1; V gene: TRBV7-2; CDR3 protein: CASSSTGGRSGELFF; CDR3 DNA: TGTGCCAGCAGCTCAACAGGGGGAAGGTCCGGGGAGCTGTTTTTT
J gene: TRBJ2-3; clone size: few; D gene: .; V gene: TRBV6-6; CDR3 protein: CASSYSRDTQYF; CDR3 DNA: TGTGCCAGCAGTTACTCTAGAGATACGCAGTATTTT
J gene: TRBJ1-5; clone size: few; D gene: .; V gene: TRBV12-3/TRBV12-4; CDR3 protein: CASRQEGGAFGPQHF; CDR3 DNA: TGTGCCAGCAGACAAGAAGGGGGTGCGTTTGGGCCCCAGCATTTT
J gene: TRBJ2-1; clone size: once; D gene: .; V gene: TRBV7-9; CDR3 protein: CASQISGSSYNEQFF; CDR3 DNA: TGTGCCAGCCAGATTAGCGGTAGCTCCTACAATGAGCAGTTCTTC
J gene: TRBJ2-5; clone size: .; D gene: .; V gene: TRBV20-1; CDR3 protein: CSARDTGRAGETQYF; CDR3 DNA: TGCAGTGCTAGAGATACGGGACGCGCGGGAGAGACCCAGTACTTC
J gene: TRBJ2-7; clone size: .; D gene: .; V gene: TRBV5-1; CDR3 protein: CASSLPGGDEQYF; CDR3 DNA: TGCGCCAGCAGCTTACCGGGGGGCGACGAGCAGTACTTC
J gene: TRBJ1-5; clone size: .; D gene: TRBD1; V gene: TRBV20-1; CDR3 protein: CSARDRVGQPQHF; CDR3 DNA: TGCAGTGCTAGGGACAGGGTAGGTCAGCCCCAGCATTTT
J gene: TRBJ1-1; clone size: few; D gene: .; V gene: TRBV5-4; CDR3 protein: CASSLRRSSMNTEAFF; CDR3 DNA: TGTGCCAGCAGCTTACGGAGGAGCAGCATGAACACTGAAGCTTTCTTT
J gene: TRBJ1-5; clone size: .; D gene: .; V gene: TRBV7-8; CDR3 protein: CASSAQRVGESNQPQHF; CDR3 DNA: TGTGCCAGCAGCGCACAGAGGGTAGGGGAAAGCAATCAGCCCCAGCATTTT
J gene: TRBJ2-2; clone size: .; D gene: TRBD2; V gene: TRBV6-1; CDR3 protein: CASSRLAAGELFF; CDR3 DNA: TGTGCCAGCAGTCGACTAGCTGCCGGGGAGCTGTTTTTT
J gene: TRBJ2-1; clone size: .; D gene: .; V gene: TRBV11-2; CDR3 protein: CASSSGVSEQFF; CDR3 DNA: TGTGCCAGCAGCTCAGGAGTGAGTGAGCAGTTCTTC
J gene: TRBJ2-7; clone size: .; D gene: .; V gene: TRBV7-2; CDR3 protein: CASSSGQNAYEQYF; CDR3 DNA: TGTGCCAGCAGCTCCGGACAGAACGCCTACGAGCAGTACTTC
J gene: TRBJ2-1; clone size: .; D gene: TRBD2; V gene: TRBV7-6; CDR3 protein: CASSLATSGFEQFF; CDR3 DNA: TGTGCCAGCAGCTTAGCAACTAGCGGGTTTGAGCAGTTCTTC
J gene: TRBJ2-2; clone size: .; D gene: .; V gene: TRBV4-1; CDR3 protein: CASSQDKRPNTGELFF; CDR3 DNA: TGCGCCAGCAGCCAAGATAAGCGACCGAACACCGGGGAGCTGTTTTTT
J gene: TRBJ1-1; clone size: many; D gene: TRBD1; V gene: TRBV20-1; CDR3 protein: CSADNRGVSTEAFF; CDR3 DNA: TGCAGTGCTGATAACAGGGGGGTAAGCACTGAAGCTTTCTTT
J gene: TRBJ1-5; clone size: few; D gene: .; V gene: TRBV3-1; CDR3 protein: CASSQGADNQPQHF; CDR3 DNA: TGTGCCAGCAGCCAGGGGGCCGACAATCAGCCCCAGCATTTT
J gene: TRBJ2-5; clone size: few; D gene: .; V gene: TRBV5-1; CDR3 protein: CASSRQQETQYF; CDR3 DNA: TGCGCCAGCAGCCGACAGCAAGAGACCCAGTACTTC
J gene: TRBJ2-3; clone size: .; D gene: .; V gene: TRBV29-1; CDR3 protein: CSVEAGAADTQYF; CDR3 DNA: TGCAGCGTCGAGGCGGGGGCGGCAGATACGCAGTATTTT
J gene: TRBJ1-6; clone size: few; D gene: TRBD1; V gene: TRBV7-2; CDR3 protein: CASSFRQGDSPLHF; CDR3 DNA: TGTGCCAGCAGCTTCCGACAGGGAGATTCACCCCTCCACTTT
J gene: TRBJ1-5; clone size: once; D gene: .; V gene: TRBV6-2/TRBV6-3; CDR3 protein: CASSWAGPAYSNQPQHF; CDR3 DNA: TGTGCCAGCAGTTGGGCCGGGCCGGCCTATAGCAATCAGCCCCAGCATTTT
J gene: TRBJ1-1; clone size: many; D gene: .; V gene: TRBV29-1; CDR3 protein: CSQRGSTNTEAFF; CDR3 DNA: TGCAGCCAGCGCGGGAGCACGAACACTGAAGCTTTCTTT
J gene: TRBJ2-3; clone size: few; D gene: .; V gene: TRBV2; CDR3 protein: CASSEFLAADTQYF; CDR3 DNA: TGTGCCAGCAGTGAGTTTCTAGCTGCAGATACGCAGTATTTT
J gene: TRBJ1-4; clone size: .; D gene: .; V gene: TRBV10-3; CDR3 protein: CAISDPSPTGEKLFF; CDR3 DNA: TGTGCCATCAGTGACCCGAGTCCAACGGGGGAAAAACTGTTTTTT
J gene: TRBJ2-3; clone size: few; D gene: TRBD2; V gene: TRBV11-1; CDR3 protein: CASSSSTLAGGSTDTQYF; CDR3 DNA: TGTGCCAGCAGCTCCAGTACTCTAGCGGGAGGTAGCACAGATACGCAGTATTTT
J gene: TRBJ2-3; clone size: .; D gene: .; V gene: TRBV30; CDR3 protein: CAWNHRATDTQYF; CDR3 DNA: TGTGCCTGGAACCACAGGGCCACAGATACGCAGTATTTT
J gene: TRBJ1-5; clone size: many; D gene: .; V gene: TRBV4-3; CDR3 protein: CASSQSLMGNQPQHF; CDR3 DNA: TGCGCCAGCAGCCAAAGTTTGATGGGCAATCAGCCCCAGCATTTT
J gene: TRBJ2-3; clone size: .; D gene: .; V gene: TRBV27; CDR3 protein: CASSSSDPTDTQYF; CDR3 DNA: TGTGCCAGCAGTTCTAGCGACCCCACAGATACGCAGTATTTT
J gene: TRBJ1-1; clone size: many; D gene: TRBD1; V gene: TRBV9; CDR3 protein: CASSPRGPFGTEAFF; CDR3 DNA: TGTGCCAGCAGCCCGAGGGGGCCGTTCGGGACTGAAGCTTTCTTT
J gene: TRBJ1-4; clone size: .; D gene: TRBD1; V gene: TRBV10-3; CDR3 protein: CAIRKDGTGYEKLFF; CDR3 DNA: TGTGCCATCAGGAAGGATGGGACAGGGTATGAAAAACTGTTTTTT
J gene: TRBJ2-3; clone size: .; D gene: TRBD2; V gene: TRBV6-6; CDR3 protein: CASGWDYTDTQYF; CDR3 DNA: TGTGCCAGCGGCTGGGACTACACAGATACGCAGTATTTT
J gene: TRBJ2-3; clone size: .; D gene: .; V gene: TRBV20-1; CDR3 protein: CSAQGAESTDTQYF; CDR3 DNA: TGCAGTGCTCAAGGGGCGGAGAGCACAGATACGCAGTATTTT
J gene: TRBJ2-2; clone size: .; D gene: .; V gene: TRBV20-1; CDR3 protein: CSASTQGNTGELFF; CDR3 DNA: TGCAGTGCTAGTACCCAGGGGAACACCGGGGAGCTGTTTTTT
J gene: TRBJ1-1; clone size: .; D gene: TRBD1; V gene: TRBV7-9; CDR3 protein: CASSLTTGVEAFF; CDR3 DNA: TGTGCCAGCAGCTTAACCACAGGGGTTGAAGCTTTCTTT
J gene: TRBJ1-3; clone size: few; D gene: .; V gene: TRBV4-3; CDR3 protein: CASSQDQGPGNTIYF; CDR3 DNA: TGCGCCAGCAGCCAAGATCAGGGGCCTGGAAACACCATATATTTT
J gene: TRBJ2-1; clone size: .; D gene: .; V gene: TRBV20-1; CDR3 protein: CSASWARTFLDNEQFF; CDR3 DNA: TGCAGTGCTAGTTGGGCCAGAACGTTCCTGGACAATGAGCAGTTCTTC
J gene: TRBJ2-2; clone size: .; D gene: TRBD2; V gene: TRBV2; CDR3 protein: CASSEGRGTGELFF; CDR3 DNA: TGTGCCAGCAGTGAAGGGCGGGGGACCGGGGAGCTGTTTTTT
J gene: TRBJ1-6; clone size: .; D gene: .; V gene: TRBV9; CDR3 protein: CASSEAGQNSPLHF; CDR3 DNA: TGTGCCAGCAGCGAGGCAGGGCAAAATTCACCCCTCCACTTT
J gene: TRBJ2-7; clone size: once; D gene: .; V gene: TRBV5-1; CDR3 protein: CASSLLYRDYEQYF; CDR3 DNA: TGCGCCAGCAGCTTGTTGTACAGGGACTACGAGCAGTACTTC
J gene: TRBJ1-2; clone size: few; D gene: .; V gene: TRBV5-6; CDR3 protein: CASSSPAGWGYTF; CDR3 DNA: TGTGCCAGCAGCTCCCCGGCAGGGTGGGGCTACACCTTC
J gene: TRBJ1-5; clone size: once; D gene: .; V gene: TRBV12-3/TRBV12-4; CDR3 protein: CASRFSGDQPQHF; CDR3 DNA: TGTGCCAGCAGGTTTTCGGGGGACCAGCCCCAGCATTTT
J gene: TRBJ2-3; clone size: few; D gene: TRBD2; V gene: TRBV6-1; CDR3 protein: CASRRAGGSTDTQYF; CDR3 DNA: TGTGCCAGCAGAAGAGCGGGGGGTAGCACAGATACGCAGTATTTT
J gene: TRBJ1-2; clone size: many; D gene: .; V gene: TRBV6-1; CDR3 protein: CASSEYGYGYTF; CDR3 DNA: TGTGCCAGCAGTGAATATGGCTATGGCTACACCTTC
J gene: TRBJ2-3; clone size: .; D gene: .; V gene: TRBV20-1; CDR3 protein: CSANGAGWADTQYF; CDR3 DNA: TGCAGTGCTAATGGGGCAGGGTGGGCAGATACGCAGTATTTT
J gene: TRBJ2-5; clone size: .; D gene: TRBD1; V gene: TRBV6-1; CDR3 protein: CASRTGGKETQYF; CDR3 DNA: TGTGCCAGCAGGACAGGGGGCAAAGAGACCCAGTACTTC
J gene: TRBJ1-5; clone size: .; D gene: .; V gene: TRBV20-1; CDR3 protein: CSARVIGGPNQPQHF; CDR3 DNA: TGCAGTGCTAGAGTCATCGGCGGCCCTAATCAGCCCCAGCATTTT
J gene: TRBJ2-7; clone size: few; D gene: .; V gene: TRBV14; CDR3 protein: CASSRLEDTHYEQYF; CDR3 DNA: TGTGCCAGCAGCCGATTGGAGGACACCCACTACGAGCAGTACTTC
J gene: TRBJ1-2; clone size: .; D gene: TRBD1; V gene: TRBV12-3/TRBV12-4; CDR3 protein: CASRGTGTGKGYTF; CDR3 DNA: TGTGCCAGCAGGGGGACCGGGACAGGGAAAGGCTACACCTTC
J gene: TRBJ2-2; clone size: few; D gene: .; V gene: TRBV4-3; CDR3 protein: CASSQDKGLKNTGELFF; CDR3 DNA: TGCGCCAGCAGCCAAGATAAAGGGTTAAAGAACACCGGGGAGCTGTTTTTT
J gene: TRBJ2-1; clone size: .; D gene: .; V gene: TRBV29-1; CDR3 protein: CSAMRARNNEQFF; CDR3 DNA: TGCAGCGCTATGCGGGCTCGAAACAATGAGCAGTTCTTC